This T cell receptor (beta chain) was found in a study of CD8 T cells in Susac syndrome. The CDR3 is 13 amino acids. V shed 3 bases, J shed 9 bases, and the junction held 1 base outside the gene matches. Germline lookup yields CDR1 ENHRY and CDR2 SYGVKD. After extraction with the RNeasy kit, about 0.5 to 1 ug of the RNA was reverse transcribed using random hexamers. TCRdb analysed the immunoSEQ multiplex PCR reads with MiXCR anew, one entry per CDR3 protein. The data contain 150,000 to 160,000 distinct CDR3 sequences, around 95% of them singletons. Sequencing was done on a sample of CD8+ T cells from PBMCs. The chain couples TRBV10-3 to TRBJ2-1; 11 bases are shared with TRBD2. The source of this sequence is a human donor with multiple sclerosis. The CDR3 DNA is TGTGCCATCAGTGAACTAGCGGGGGTTGAGCAGTTCTTC. It encodes CAISELAGVEQFF.